Following are 13 T cell receptor beta chains from one sample sequenced in a study of beta chain features in type 1 diabetes (dated by TCRdb to 2016 to 2019). The paper's findings and limits, for the study overall: Type 1 diabetes patients showed a moderate but significant shortening of TCRB CDR3 length in all four CD4+ subsets.

The library relied on the immunoSEQ multiplex PCR assay. The entire amount of isolated RNA was reverse transcribed using the High Capacity cDNA Reverse Transcription Kit, so the sequenced TCRB transcripts were expressed ones. Imported from immuneACCESS, the table was reduced by TCRdb to in-frame sequences with V and J called. These copies leave out some clones; in studies compared against another copy, an unresolved V gene accounts for under half, and the cause of the remainder is not known. For this sample there are about 650,000 clones; over 10% appear just once. The top ten clones comprise around 0.12% of the sample. The antigens for these receptors are not known. Sequencing was carried out using naive CD4+ T cells from blood. The sample's cell subset or site label, in plain terms: true naive CD4+ T cells. The receptors were sampled from a man aged 25-45 years with type 1 diabetes.

The chain carries TRBV7-9 and TRBJ2-2; D perhaps matches TRBD1 (6 bases). CDR3 length: 15 residues. The germline gives CDR1 SEHNR, CDR2 FQNEAQ (reference sequence). Trimming stripped 6 bases from V and 1 base from J, with 12 bases between. The CDR3 nucleotides are TGTGCCAGCAGGTCCGGGACAAAGAACACCGGGGAGCTGTTTTTT. The encoded protein is CASRSGTKNTGELFF.

The V and J genes are TRBV10-3 and TRBJ1-4; D uncertain. The V end was cut by 10 bases, the J end by 8 bases, with 14 bases between. There are 12 residues in the CDR3. Germline V gene sequence: CDR1 ENHRY, CDR2 SYGVKD. CDR3 bases: TGTGCCACCAGCCGATCGGGAGAAAAACTGTTTTTT. Translating it yields CATSRSGEKLFF.

This chain connects TRBV9 to TRBJ2-3, with 10 bases identical to TRBD1. This CDR3 has 15 residues. With 4 bases clipped from V and 4 bases from J, the junction kept 6 bases outside the gene matches. Germline CDR1 reads SGDLS; CDR2 reads YYNGEE. CDR3 coding DNA: TGTGCCAGCAGCAACAGGACAGGGGGGCCAGATACGCAGTATTTT. It codes for CASSNRTGGPDTQYF.

In its sample, this clone was seen a few times. The chain recombines TRBV5-1 with TRBJ2-3, with 7 bases that match TRBD1. V dropped 4 bases and J dropped 2; count of bases not matched to a gene: 4. The CDR3 length is 14 residues. Per germline, CDR1 SGHRS and CDR2 YFSETQ. The CDR3 nucleotides are TGCGCCAGCAGCCCGGGACAGTACACAGATACGCAGTATTTT. Protein: CASSPGQYTDTQYF. The full variable domain, in which reference TRBV5-1 and TRBJ2-3 provide the parts outside the CDR3, is KAGVTQTPRYLIKTRGQQVTLSCSPISGHRSVSWYQQTPGQGLQFLFEYFSETQRNKGNFPGRFSGRQFSNSRSEMNVSTLELGDSALYLCASSPGQYTDTQYFGPGTRLTVL.

This clone was counted only a few times. The CDR3 DNA is TGTGCCAGCAGTTACTCAGAAATGAACACTGAAGCTTTCTTT. It translates to CASSYSEMNTEAFF. V and J are TRBV6-5 and TRBJ1-1; D is ambiguous. Germline V CDR1 and CDR2: MNHEY, SVGAGI. CDR3 length equals 14 residues. V was clipped by 0 bases and J by 0 bases, with 5 bases between them.

V usage is TRBV5-6 and J usage is TRBJ1-2; D uncertain. Germline CDR1 SGHDT, CDR2 YYEEEE. Trimming left V 0 bases short and J 5 bases short, with 11 bases between. This CDR3 region has 14 residues. CDR3 sequence reads: CASSLAGDDYGYTF. The CDR3 coding sequence is TGTGCCAGCAGCTTGGCGGGAGATGATTATGGCTACACCTTC.

J is TRBJ2-1 and V is TRBV4-3; TRBD1 or TRBD2 may be the D gene (5 bases each). In germline, CDR1 is LGHNA, CDR2 YSLEER. Trimming removed 0 bases from V and 5 bases from J, with 8 bases in between. The CDR3 spans 14 residues. The CDR3 sequence is CASSQDWDDNEQFF. The CDR3 region has the DNA TGCGCCAGCAGCCAAGATTGGGACGACAATGAGCAGTTCTTC.

This clone was counted a few times. The chain couples TRBV6-6 to TRBJ1-6; 8 bases fit TRBD1. V lost 6 bases and J lost 6; bases outside the gene matches: 7. Germline V CDR1 and CDR2: MNHNY, SVGAGI (reference sequence). The CDR3 spans 15 residues. DNA of the CDR3: TGTGCCAGCAGATCCGGACAGGGTGGTAATTCACCCCTCCACTTT. Its translation: CASRSGQGGNSPLHF.

This chain connects TRBV6-6 to TRBJ1-4; D unresolved. CDR3 length: 16 amino acids. In germline, CDR1 is MNHNY, CDR2 SVGAGI (reference sequence). Deletions cut 2 bases from V and 6 bases from J, with 16 bases between. The CDR3 is CASSYRKSRVHEKLFF. CDR3 DNA sequence: TGTGCCAGCAGTTACCGTAAATCCCGAGTACATGAAAAACTGTTTTTT.

This chain links TRBV2 with TRBJ1-6, with D maybe TRBD1 (5 bases). This CDR3 comprises 14 residues. Germline lookup yields CDR1 SNHLY and CDR2 FYNNEI. Trimming cost V 5 bases and J 8 bases, with 13 bases left between them. The chain's CDR3 is CASSPTDIDSPLHF. The CDR3, as DNA: TGTGCCAGCAGTCCGACAGACATCGATTCACCCCTCCACTTT.

Only a few counts were recorded for this clone. The chain has TRBV19 and TRBJ2-1; TRBD2 aligns across 9 bases. V lost 3 bases to trimming and J lost 5 bases; unmatched junction nucleotides: 14. The CDR3 length is 18 residues. CDR1 and CDR2 (germline): LNHDA, SQIVND (reference sequence). The CDR3 sequence is CASSILAGAQRRNNEQFF. The CDR3 region has the DNA TGTGCCAGTAGTATCTTAGCGGGGGCGCAAAGAAGAAACAATGAGCAGTTCTTC.

This clone was counted a few times. The rearrangement links TRBV29-1 to TRBJ2-7, with 8 bases lining up with TRBD1. The CDR3 spans 12 residues. The V gene end was trimmed by 6 bases and the J gene end by 9 bases; junction bases not matched to a gene: 10. The germline V gene has CDR1 SQVTM and CDR2 ANQGSEA. The CDR3 here is CSVAGQGIGQYF. The CDR3 DNA reads TGCAGCGTCGCCGGACAGGGTATTGGGCAGTACTTC.

The chain links TRBV6-5 to TRBJ2-5, with D maybe TRBD2 (5 bases). The V gene lost 2 bases and the J gene lost 10 bases, with 14 bases spanning the gap. This CDR3 region has 13 residues. Germline V lookup: CDR1 MNHEY, CDR2 SVGAGI. CDR3 loop: CASSYGRITGQYF. CDR3 DNA sequence: TGTGCCAGCAGTTACGGGAGAATTACGGGCCAGTACTTC.